This TCR beta chain comes out of a study of vaccination effects on CD4 cells after COVID-19. For the study at large: At 16 days and one week before vaccination, two convalescent patients gave samples.

Before sequencing took place, the ViraFEST assay used viral peptide pools to expand antigen-specific CD4+ T cells. Culture lasted about ten days before CD4+ T cell isolation. The infection with SARS-CoV-2 (confirmed by PCR) occurred in this person between March and December 2020. Study outcomes and limitations: Marked clonal contraction of infection- and vaccine-induced clones was seen late after vaccination. Convalescent patients were few in the study, and early post-infection timepoints were absent.

Assay used: immunoSEQ multiplex PCR; TCRdb lists only in-frame clones, some missing. The table has around 40,000 clones, around 72% seen once. Trimming at V came to 9 bases and at J to 7 bases, leaving 14 bases not matched to a gene. This CDR3 region has 17 residues. In germline, CDR1 is KGHDR, CDR2 SFDVKD. This clone appeared a single time. As yet, its antigen is unknown. The receptor's source is a human donor who had a prior SARS-CoV-2 infection. This sample comprised CD4+ T cells from PBMCs cultured with a peptide pool, obtained before COVID-19 vaccination. V usage is TRBV24-1 and J usage is TRBJ2-1; 13 bases match TRBD2. CDR3 coding DNA: TGTGCCACCTCCGGACTCTCCACTAGCGGGAGGGGGAATGAGCAGTTCTTC. Its protein product is CATSGLSTSGRGNEQFF.